This T cell receptor (beta chain) was documented in a study of OX40 agonist ivuxolimab in advanced cancers. For the study in its entirety: Ivuxolimab was a fully human IgG2 agonistic monoclonal antibody targeting the costimulatory receptor OX40 (CD134). Intravenous ivuxolimab was administered to patients every 2 weeks at six dose levels: 0.01, 0.1, 0.3, 1.5, 3 and 10 mg/kg. Among the approximately 54 dose-escalation patients, around 19 had hepatocellular carcinoma, some 15 melanoma, 9 renal cell carcinoma and 9 head and neck cancer. The dose-escalation cohort was 80% to 90% male with a mean age of approximately 60 years, ranging from roughly 20 to 80. Patients were allowed to have had prior anti-PD-1, anti-PD-L1 or anti-CTLA-4 therapy, and around two fifths of the dose-escalation patients had been treated with checkpoint inhibitors. Partial responses were achieved by three dose-escalation patients, of whom one had hepatocellular carcinoma and two had cutaneous melanoma. Peripheral TCRbeta sequencing was intended to test whether TCR sequence diversity was altered and clonal T-cell expansion was caused by ivuxolimab. The monotherapy dose-escalation portion (N of about 50 patients) of the phase I ivuxolimab trial is reported in the paper. What the study reported, not specific to this receptor: At doses of 0.1 to 3.0 mg/kg, clonal expansion of both CD4+ and CD8+ T cells in blood was seen between baseline and week 6. Which antigens the clonally expanded peripheral T cells were specific for was not determined. After ivuxolimab, expanded clones were on average more numerous among CD8+ T cells than among CD4+ T cells. In the 0.1-3.0 mg/kg groups, partial responders had among the lowest normalized peripheral clonal expansion, particularly in CD8+ T cells. Low levels of normalized T-cell clonal expansion were also seen in some patients who did not respond.

Genomic DNA was isolated from the sorted cells so that the TCRbeta CDR3 region could be sequenced. TCRbeta CDR3 regions were sequenced using the immunoSEQ Assay. Imported from immuneACCESS, the table was reduced by TCRdb to in-frame sequences with V and J called. These copies leave out some clones; in studies compared against another copy, an unresolved V gene accounts for under half, and the cause of the remainder is not known. The sample contains some 78,000 clones, 85% to 95% of them found a single time. Of the sample, approximately 3% falls within the top ten clones. About this clone: No cognate antigen has been identified for it. No much larger clone is present one base from it, and per-base qualities are unavailable. Distinct nucleotide sequences in the sample also encode this CDR3.

From a lookup of the germline V gene (reference sequence), CDR1 and CDR2 are LNHDA and SQIVND. The CDR3 sequence holds 14 residues, the cysteine and phenylalanine included. The DNA shown is the 42-base CDR3, in frame from base 1. Germline trimming amounts to 9 bases on V and 1 base on J, with 2 as the count of junction bases outside the gene matches. Patients with a history of autoimmune disease or receiving systemic immunosuppression were excluded from the trial. Peripheral blood for TCR sequencing was drawn from every dose cohort at baseline, at cycle 4 day 1 and at cycle 7 day 1. The samples were taken from a phase I, first-in-human, multicenter, open-label dose-escalation trial of ivuxolimab. Adults with locally advanced or metastatic melanoma, renal cell, hepatocellular, or head and neck squamous cell carcinoma were enrolled in the trial. Before TCR sequencing, CD4+ T cells and CD8+ T cells were sorted from peripheral blood as separate populations.

The specimen was CD4+ or CD8+ T cells sorted from blood, collected in a trial of the OX40 agonist ivuxolimab. The chain is assembled from TRBV19 and TRBJ2-3; 12 central bases correspond to TRBD1. This TCR was sampled from an adult with an advanced solid tumor such as melanoma, head and neck, liver or kidney cancer. The CDR3 in this case is CASRDRGRTDTQYF. The nucleotides are TGTGCCAGCCGGGACAGGGGGCGCACAGATACGCAGTATTTT.